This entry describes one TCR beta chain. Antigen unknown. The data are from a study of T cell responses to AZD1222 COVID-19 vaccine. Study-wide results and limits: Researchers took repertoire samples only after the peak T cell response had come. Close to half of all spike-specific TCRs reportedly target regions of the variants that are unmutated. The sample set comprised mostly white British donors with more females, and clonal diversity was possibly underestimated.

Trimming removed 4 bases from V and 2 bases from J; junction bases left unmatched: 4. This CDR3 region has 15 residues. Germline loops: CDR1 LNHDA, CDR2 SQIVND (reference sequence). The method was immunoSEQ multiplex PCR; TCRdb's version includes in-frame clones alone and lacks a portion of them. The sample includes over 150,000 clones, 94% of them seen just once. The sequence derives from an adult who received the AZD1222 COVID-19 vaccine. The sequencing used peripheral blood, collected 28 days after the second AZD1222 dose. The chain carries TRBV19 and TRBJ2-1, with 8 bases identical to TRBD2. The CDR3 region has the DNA TGTGCCAGTAGTACCACTAGCGGACCCTACAATGAGCAGTTCTTC. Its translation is CASSTTSGPYNEQFF.